The entry below describes one T cell receptor beta chain. Its antigen remains unknown. This sample is drawn from a study of CD8+CD57+ T cells in acquired aplastic anemia. Study overall: Sorted CD4+ and CD8+ cells yielded around 3 ug of DNA on average. CD4+ cells from healthy donors averaged approximately 9.8 million reads.

Notes on the study in general: The number of CD8+ CDR3 sequences shared by patients and controls was twenty-nine.

Researchers used genomic DNA as the template to profile TCR beta VDJ and CDR3. One entry per CDR3 protein, called by TCRdb with MiXCR from the reads. The sample includes 40,000 to 50,000 distinct CDR3 sequences, around 72% seen only once; the top ten take roughly 34%. Germline-derived CDR1 and CDR2 are SGHDN and FVKESK. The CDR3 loop spans 15 amino acids. The V gene lost 6 bases and the J gene lost 0 bases, with 14 bases spanning the gap. The receptor was isolated from a human donor in good health, serving as a control. The chain uses TRBV14 and TRBJ1-1; TRBD1 is a possible D gene (5 bases). The sequenced sample consisted of sorted CD4+, CD8+, or CD8+CD57+ T cells (not recorded which) from PBMCs. CDR3 nucleotides: TGTGCCAGCAGTTACGGGTCGACAGTGAACACTGAAGCTTTCTTT. This translates into CASSYGSTVNTEAFF.